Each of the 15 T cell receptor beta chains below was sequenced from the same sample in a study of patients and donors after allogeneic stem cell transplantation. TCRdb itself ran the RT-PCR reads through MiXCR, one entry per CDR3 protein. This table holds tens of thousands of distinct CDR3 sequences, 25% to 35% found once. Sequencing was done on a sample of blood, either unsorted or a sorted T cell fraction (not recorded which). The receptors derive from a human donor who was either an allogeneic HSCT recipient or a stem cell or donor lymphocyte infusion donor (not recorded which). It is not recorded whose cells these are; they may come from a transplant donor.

In nucleotides, the CDR3 is TGCGCCAGCAGCCACCTATTAGCGGGTCAATACAATGAGCAGTTCTTC. Translating gives CASSHLLAGQYNEQFF. The gene calls are TRBV4-3 and TRBJ2-1; 7 nucleotides agree with TRBD2. Germline CDR1 is LGHNA and CDR2 is YSLEER. The length of the CDR3 is 16 residues. J was trimmed by 4 bases and V by 3 bases; bases with no gene match: 9.

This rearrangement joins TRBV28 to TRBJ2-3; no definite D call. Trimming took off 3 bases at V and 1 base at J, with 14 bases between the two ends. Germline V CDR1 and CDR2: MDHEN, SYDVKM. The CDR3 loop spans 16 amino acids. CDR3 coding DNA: TGTGCCAGCAGTTTTCTTGGGCAGCCTCGCACAGATACGCAGTATTTT. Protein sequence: CASSFLGQPRTDTQYF.

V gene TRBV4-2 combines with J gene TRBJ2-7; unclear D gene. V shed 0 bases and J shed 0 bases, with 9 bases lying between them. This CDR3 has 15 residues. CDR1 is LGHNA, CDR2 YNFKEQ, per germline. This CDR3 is CASSQDWHHSYEQYF. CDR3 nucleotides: TGTGCCAGCAGCCAAGACTGGCATCACTCCTACGAGCAGTACTTC.

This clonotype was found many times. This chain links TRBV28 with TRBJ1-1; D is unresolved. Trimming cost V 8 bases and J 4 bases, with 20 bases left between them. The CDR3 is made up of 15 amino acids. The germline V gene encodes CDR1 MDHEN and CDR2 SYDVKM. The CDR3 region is CASSEPEEGGTEAFF. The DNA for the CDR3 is TGTGCCAGCTCGGAGCCTGAGGAGGGCGGCACTGAAGCTTTCTTT.

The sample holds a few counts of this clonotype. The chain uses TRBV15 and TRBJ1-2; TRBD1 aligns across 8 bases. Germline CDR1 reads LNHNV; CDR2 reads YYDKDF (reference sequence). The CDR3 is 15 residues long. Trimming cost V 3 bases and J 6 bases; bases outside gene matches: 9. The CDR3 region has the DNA TGTGCCACCAGCAGGGAGAGCGGCAGGGGGCATGGCTACACCTTC. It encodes CATSRESGRGHGYTF.

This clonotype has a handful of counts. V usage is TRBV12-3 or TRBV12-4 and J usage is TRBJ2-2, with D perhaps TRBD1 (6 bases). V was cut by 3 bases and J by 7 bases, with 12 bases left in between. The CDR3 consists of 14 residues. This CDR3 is CASSFRGYSGELFF. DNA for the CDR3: TGTGCCAGCAGTTTTAGGGGGTATAGCGGGGAGCTGTTTTTT.

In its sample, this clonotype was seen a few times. The CDR3: CSARDIEPMSSGANVLTF. The CDR3 region has the DNA TGCAGTGCTAGAGATATCGAGCCAATGAGCTCTGGGGCCAACGTCCTGACTTTC. The chain recombines TRBV20-1 with TRBJ2-6, with D hard to call. V lost 0 bases and J lost 0, with 15 bases in between. CDR1 and CDR2 from the germline V gene are DFQATT and SNEGSKA (reference sequence). This CDR3 is built from 18 residues.

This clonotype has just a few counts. The CDR3 sequence is CASSLTGARRNQPQHF. The CDR3 DNA reads TGTGCCAGCAGTCTTACAGGGGCGCGTCGCAATCAGCCCCAGCATTTT. The chain couples TRBV7-8 to TRBJ1-5; 7 bases match TRBD1. Looked up from germline, CDR1 is SGHVS and CDR2 is FQNEAQ. V shed 6 bases, J shed 2 bases, and the junction held 10 bases outside the gene matches. This CDR3 has 16 amino acids.

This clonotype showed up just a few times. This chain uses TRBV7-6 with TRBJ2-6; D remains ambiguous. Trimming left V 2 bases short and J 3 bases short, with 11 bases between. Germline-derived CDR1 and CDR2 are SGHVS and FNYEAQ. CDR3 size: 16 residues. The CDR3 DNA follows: TGTGCCAGCAGCTTAATTATCTTATTTGGGGCCAACGTCCTGACTTTC. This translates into CASSLIILFGANVLTF.

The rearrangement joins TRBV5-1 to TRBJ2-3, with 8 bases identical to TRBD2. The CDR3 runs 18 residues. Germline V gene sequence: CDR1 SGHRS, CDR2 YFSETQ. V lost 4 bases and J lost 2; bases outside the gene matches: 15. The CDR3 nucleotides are TGCGCCAGCAGCCCCCGACTAGCGCCAGGACAGCACACAGATACGCAGTATTTT. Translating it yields CASSPRLAPGQHTDTQYF. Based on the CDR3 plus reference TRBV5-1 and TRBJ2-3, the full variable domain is KAGVTQTPRYLIKTRGQQVTLSCSPISGHRSVSWYQQTPGQGLQFLFEYFSETQRNKGNFPGRFSGRQFSNSRSEMNVSTLELGDSALYLCASSPRLAPGQHTDTQYFGPGTRLTVL.

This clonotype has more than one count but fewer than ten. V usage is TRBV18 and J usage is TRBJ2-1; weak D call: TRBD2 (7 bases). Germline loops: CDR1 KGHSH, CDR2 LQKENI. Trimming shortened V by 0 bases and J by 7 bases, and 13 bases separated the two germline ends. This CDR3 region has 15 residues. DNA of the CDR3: TGTGCCAGCTCACCACCGTGGGAGGGGGTAAATGAGCAGTTCTTC. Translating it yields CASSPPWEGVNEQFF. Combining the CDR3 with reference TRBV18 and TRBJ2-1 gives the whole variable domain NAGVMQNPRHLVRRRGQEARLRCSPMKGHSHVYWYRQLPEEGLKFMVYLQKENIIDESGMPKERFSAEFPKEGPSILRIQQVVRGDSAAYFCASSPPWEGVNEQFFGPGTRLTVL.

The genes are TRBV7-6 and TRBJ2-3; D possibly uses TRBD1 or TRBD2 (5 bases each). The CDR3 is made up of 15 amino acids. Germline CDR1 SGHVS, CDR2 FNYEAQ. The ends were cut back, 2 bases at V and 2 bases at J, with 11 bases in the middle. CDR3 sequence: CASSLSGLYTDTQYF. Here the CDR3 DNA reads TGTGCCAGCAGCTTATCGGGGCTCTACACAGATACGCAGTATTTT.

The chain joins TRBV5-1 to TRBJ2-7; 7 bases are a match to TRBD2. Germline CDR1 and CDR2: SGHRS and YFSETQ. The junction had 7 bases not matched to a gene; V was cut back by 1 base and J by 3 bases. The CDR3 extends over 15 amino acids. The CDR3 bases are TGCGCCAGCAGCTTGAATCCTAGCGGCATCTACGAGCAGTACTTC. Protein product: CASSLNPSGIYEQYF.

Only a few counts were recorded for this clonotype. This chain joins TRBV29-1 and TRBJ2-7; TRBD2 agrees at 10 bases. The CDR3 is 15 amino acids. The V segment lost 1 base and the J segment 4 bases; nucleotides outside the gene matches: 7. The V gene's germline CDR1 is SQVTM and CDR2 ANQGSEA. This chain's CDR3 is CSVEGASGRVYEQYF. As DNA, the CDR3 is TGCAGCGTTGAAGGTGCTAGCGGGAGAGTATACGAGCAGTACTTC.

CDR3 bases: TGTGCCAGCAGCACAAGGCGGGATGAGCAGTTCTTC. Amino acids: CASSTRRDEQFF. The V call is TRBV7-2, the J call TRBJ2-1; D is perhaps TRBD2 (5 bases). Germline assignment: CDR1 SGHTA and CDR2 FQGNSA. CDR3 length: 12 amino acids. The V end was cut by 5 bases, the J end by 8 bases, with 10 bases between.